This entry lists 2 T cell receptor beta chains sequenced from one sample in a study of vaccination and CD4 T cells after COVID-19. The Oncomine TCR Beta short-read assay was what sequenced the DNA obtained from cultured CD4+ T cells. TCRdb re-called the PCR reads with MiXCR, one entry per CDR3 protein. The sample holds over 10,000 distinct CDR3 sequences, 58% seen once. These receptors are not linked to any known antigen. Treatment reported: roughly ten-day PBMC culture with coronavirus spike peptide pools or control peptides (ViraFEST assay). This specimen consisted of cultured CD4+ T cells from blood, obtained after SARS-CoV-2 vaccination. The source of these receptors is a human donor with COVID-19.

This clonotype was seen a handful of times. The CDR3 protein is CASRLGRVNYGYTF. DNA of the CDR3: TGTGCCAGCAGACTTGGACGAGTCAACTATGGCTACACCTTC. This chain links TRBV6-1 with TRBJ1-2; no clear D. The germline V and J ends were trimmed by 6 bases and 2 bases, with 13 bases remaining between them. Germline V lookup: CDR1 MNHNS, CDR2 SASEGT. This CDR3 region has 14 residues.

This rearrangement joins TRBV29-1 to TRBJ1-2; D is unclear. The V and J ends lost 5 bases and 4 bases respectively, with 8 bases between them. Germline lookup yields CDR1 SQVTM and CDR2 ANQGSEA. The CDR3 spans 11 residues. In DNA, the CDR3 is TGCAGCGTTACGGGATCCTATGGCTACACCTTC. It codes for CSVTGSYGYTF.